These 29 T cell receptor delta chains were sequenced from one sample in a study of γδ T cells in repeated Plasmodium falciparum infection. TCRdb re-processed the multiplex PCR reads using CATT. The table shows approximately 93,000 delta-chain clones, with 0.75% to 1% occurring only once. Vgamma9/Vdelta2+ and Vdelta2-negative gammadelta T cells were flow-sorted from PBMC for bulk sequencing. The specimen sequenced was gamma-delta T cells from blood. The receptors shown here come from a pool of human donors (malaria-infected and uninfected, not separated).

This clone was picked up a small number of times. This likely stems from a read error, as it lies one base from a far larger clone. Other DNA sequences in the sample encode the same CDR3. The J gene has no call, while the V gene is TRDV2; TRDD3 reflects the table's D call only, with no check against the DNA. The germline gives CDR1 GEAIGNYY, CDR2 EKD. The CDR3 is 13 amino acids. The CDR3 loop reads CACDTLGDTKLIF. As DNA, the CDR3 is TGTGCCTGTGACACTTTGGGGGATACAAAGCTCATCTTT.

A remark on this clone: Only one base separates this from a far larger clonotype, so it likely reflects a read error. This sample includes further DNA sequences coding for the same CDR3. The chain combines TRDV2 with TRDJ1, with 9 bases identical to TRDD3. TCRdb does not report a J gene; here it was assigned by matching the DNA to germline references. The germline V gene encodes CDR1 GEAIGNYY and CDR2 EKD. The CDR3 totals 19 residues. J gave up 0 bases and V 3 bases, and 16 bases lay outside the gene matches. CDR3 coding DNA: TGTGCCTGTGACCCTTTACTGGGGGACCCTTTCCTATACACCGATAAACTCATCTTT. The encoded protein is CACDPLLGDPFLYTDKLIF.

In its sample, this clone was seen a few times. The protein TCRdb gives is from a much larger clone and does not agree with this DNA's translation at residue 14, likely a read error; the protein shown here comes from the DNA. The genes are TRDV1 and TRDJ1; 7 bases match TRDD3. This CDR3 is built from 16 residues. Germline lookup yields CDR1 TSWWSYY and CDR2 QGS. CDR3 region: CALGPLGVEHTDKHIF. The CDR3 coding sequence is TGTGCTCTTGGCCCCCTGGGGGTTGAGCACACCGATAAACACATCTTT.

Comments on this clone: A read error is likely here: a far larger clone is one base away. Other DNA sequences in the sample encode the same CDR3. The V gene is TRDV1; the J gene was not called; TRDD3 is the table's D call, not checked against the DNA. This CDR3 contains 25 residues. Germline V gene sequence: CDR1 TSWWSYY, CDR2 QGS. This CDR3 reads CALGEGDFLRDPWGKSTRGTDKLIF. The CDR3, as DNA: TGTGCTCTTGGGGAAGGGGACTTCCTACGTGACCCCTGGGGGAAGTCGACCCGAGGCACCGATAAACTAATCTTT.

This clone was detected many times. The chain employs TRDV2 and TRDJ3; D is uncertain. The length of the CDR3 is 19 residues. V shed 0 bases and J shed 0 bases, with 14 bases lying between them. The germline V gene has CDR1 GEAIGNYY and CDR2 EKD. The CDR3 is CACDTVQIESSWDTRQMFF. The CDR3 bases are TGTGCCTGTGACACCGTGCAAATCGAGAGCTCCTGGGACACCCGACAGATGTTTTTC.

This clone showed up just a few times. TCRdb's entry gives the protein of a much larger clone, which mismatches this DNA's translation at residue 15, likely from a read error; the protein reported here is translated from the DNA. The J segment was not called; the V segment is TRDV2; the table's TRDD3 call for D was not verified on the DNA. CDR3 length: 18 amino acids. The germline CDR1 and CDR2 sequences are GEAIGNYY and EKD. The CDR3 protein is CACDTGLGDTPYTDNLIF. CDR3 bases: TGTGCCTGTGACACCGGACTGGGGGATACTCCCTACACCGATAACCTCATCTTT.

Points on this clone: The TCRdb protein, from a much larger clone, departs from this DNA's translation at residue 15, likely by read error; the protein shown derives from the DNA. The DNA for the CDR3 is TGTGCTCTTGGGGAACTGCCCTCCCTAACCCGCTACTGGCCCCGTAAACTCATCTTT. Its translation is CALGELPSLTRYWPRKLIF. The chain carries TRDV1 and TRDJ1; maybe TRDD3 (5 bases). TCRdb records no J gene; here it was assigned by comparing the DNA to germline. Trimming took 0 bases from V and 7 from J, leaving 27 bases between them. The germline gives CDR1 TSWWSYY, CDR2 QGS. The CDR3 is made up of 19 amino acids.

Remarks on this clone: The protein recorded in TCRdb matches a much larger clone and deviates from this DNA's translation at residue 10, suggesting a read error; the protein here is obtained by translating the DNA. CDR3 nucleotides: TGTGCTCTTGGGGAACTAGGGTTTCCTCCCTTCCTGGGGGGTTACACCGATAAACTCATCTTT. This codes for CALGELGFPPFLGGYTDKLIF. The chain couples TRDV1 to TRDJ1, with D perhaps being TRDD2 or TRDD3 (7 bases each). TCRdb records no J gene; here it was assigned by comparing the DNA to germline. V dropped 0 bases and J dropped 0 bases, with 26 bases sitting between them. Germline V gene data show CDR1 as TSWWSYY and CDR2 as QGS. There are 21 residues in the CDR3.

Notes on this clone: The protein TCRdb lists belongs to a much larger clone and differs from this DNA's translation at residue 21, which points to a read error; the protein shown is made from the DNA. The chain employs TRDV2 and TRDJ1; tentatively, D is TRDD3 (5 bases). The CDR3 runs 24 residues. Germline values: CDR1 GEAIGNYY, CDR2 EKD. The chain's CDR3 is CACDTLLTPTGGDRFGLYTDILIF. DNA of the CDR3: TGTGCCTGTGACACCTTGCTAACACCAACTGGAGGTGACAGGTTCGGCTTGTACACCGATATACTCATCTTT.

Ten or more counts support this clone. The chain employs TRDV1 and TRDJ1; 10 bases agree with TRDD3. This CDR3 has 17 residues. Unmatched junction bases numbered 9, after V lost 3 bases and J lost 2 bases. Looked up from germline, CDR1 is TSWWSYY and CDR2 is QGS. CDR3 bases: TGTGCTCTTGGGGACAGCCCCTGGGGGATATTAACCGATAAACTCATCTTT. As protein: CALGDSPWGILTDKLIF.

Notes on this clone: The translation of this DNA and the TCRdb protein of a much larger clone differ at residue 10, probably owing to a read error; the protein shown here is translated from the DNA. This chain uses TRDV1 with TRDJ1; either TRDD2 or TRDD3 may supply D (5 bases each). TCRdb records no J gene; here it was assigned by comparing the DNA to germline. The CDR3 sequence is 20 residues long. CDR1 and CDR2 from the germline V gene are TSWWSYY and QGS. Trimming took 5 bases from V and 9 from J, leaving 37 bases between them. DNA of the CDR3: TGTGCTCTTGGGACCTCTTCCCCGCAGAGGGGCCTGGGAGTAGATCCGGAACTCATCTTT. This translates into CALGTSSPQRGLGVDPELIF.

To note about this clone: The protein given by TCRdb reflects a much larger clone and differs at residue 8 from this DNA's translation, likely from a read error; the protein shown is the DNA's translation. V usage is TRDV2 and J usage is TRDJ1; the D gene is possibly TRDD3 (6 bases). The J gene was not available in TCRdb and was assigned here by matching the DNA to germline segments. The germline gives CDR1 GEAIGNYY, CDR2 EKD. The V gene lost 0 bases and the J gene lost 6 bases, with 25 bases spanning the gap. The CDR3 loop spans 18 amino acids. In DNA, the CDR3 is TGTGCCTGTGACACCGGCTACCGGGGGACGCTCCTGACCAATAAACTCATCTTT. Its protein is CACDTGYRGTLLTNKLIF.

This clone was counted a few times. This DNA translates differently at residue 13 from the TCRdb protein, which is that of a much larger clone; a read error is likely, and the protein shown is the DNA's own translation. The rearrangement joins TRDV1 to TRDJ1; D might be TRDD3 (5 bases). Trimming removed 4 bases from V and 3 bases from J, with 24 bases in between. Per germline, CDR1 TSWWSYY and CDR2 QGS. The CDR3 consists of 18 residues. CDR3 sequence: CALGAPRAGLGYADKLIF. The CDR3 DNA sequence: TGTGCTCTTGGGGCACCTAGGGCTGGTTTGGGGTACGCCGATAAACTCATCTTT.

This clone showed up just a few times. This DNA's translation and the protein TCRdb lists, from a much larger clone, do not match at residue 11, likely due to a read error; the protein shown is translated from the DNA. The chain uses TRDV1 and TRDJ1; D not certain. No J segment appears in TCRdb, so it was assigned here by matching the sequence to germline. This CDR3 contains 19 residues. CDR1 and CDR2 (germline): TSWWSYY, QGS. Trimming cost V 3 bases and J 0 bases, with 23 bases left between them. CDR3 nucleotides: TGTGCTCTTGGGGACTCCCATCGAAGTGGATGCGTATACACCGATAAACTCATCTTT. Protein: CALGDSHRSGCVYTDKLIF.

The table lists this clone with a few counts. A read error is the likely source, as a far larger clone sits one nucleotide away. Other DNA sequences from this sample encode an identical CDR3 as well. The CDR3 DNA sequence: TGTGCTCTTGGGGAACGATTCCAAATACTGGGGGATACCGATAAGCTCATCTTT. It translates to CALGERFQILGDTDKLIF. There is no J gene call, but TRDV1 is given as the V gene; TRDD3 is the table's D call, not checked against the DNA. The germline V gene has CDR1 TSWWSYY and CDR2 QGS. This CDR3 comprises 18 residues.

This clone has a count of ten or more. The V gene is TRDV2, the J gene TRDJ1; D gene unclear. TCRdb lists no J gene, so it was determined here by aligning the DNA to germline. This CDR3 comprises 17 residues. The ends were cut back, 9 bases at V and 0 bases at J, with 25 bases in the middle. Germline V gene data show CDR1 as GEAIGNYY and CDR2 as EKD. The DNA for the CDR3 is TGTGCCGCCGGGAGAGCGATCGGACCCTCCTACACCGATAAACTCATCTTT. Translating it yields CAAGRAIGPSYTDKLIF.

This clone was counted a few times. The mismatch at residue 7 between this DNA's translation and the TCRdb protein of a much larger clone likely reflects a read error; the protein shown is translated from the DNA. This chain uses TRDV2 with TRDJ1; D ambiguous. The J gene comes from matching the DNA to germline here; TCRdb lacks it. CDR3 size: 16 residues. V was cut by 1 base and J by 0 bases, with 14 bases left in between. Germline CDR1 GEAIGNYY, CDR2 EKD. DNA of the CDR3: TGTGCCTGTGACACAGTGCCCCACCGCTACACCGATAAACTCATCTTT. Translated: CACDTVPHRYTDKLIF.

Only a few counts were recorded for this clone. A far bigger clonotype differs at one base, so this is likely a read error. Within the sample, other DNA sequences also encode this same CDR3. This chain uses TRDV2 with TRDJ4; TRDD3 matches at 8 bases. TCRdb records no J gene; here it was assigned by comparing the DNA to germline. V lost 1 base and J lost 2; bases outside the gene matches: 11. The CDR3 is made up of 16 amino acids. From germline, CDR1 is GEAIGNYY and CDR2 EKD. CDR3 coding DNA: TGTGCCTGTGACACAAAGGCTGTTGGGGATACTAGACCCCTGATCTTT. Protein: CACDTKAVGDTRPLIF.

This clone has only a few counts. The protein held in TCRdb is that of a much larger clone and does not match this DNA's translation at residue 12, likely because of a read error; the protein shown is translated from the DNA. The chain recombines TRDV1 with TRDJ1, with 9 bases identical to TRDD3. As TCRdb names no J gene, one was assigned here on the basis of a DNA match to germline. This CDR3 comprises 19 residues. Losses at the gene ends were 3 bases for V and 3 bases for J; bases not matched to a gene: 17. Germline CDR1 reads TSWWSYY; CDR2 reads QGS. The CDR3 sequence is CALGESPRTGGRNSDKLIF. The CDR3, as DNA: TGTGCTCTTGGGGAGAGTCCTCGTACTGGGGGACGTAACTCCGATAAACTCATCTTT.

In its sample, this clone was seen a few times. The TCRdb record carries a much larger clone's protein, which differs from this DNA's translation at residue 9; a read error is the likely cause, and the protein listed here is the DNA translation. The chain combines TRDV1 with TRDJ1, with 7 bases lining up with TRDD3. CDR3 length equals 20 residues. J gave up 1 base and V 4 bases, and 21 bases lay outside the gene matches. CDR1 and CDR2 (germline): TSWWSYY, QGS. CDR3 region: CALGAPQRPGDCPSTDKLIF. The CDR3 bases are TGTGCTCTTGGGGCCCCTCAACGTCCGGGGGATTGCCCGAGCACCGATAAACTCATCTTT.

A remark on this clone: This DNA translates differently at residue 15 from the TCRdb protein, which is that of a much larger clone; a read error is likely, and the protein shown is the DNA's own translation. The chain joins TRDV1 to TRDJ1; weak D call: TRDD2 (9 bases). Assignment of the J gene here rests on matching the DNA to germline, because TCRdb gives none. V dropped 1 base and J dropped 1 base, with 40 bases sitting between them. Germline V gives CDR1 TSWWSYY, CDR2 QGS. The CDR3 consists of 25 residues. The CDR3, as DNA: TGTGCTCTTGGGGAACCAGGCCTTCCTACGAGGTTCTGGGGGACAGGCGGCGGGGTCACCGATAAACTCATCTTT. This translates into CALGEPGLPTRFWGTGGGVTDKLIF.

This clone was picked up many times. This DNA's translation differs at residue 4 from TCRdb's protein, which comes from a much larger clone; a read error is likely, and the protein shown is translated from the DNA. The CDR3 sequence is CALRELNLEHLVGKLIF. CDR3 nucleotide sequence: TGTGCTCTTAGGGAACTGAACCTAGAGCACCTCGTTGGTAAACTCATCTTT. The chain is built from TRDV1 and TRDJ1, with D unclear. Here the J gene came from matching the DNA to germline, since TCRdb omits it. The CDR3 loop spans 17 amino acids. The germline CDR1 and CDR2 sequences are TSWWSYY and QGS.

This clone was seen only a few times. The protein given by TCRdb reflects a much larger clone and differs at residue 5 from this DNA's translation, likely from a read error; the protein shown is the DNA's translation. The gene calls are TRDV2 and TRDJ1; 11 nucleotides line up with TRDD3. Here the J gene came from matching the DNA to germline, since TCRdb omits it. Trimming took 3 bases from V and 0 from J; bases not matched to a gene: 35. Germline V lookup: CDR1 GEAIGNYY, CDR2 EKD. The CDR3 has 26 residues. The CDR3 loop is CACDAGAYNIWELGDRENKYTDKLIF. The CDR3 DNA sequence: TGTGCCTGTGACGCCGGAGCCTACAACATCTGGGAACTGGGGGATAGGGAGAATAAGTACACCGATAAACTCATCTTT.

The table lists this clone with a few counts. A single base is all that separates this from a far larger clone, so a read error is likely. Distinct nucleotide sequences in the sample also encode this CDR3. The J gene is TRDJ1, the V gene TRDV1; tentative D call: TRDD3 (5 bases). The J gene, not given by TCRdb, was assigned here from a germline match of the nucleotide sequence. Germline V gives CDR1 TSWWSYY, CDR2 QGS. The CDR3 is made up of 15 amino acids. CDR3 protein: CALGVLGYLWGQLIF. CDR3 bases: TGTGCCCTTGGGGTCTTGGGGTACCTGTGGGGACAACTCATCTTT.

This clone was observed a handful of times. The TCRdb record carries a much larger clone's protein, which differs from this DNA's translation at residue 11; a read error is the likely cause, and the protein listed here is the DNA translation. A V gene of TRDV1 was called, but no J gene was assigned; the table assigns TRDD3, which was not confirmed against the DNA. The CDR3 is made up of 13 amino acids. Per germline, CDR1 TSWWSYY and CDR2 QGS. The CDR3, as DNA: TGTGCTCTTGGGGATCCTACCCACGATAAACCCATCTTT. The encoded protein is CALGDPTHDKPIF.

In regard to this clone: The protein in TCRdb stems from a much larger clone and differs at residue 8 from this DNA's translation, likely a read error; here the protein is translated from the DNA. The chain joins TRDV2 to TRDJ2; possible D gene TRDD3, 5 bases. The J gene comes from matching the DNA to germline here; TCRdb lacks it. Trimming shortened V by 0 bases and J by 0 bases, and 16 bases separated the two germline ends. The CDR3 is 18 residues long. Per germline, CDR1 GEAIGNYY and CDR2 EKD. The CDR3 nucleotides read TGTGCCTGTGACACCGTGGGGAATGCCTTAGCTTTGACAGCACAACTCTTCTTT. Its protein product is CACDTVGNALALTAQLFF.

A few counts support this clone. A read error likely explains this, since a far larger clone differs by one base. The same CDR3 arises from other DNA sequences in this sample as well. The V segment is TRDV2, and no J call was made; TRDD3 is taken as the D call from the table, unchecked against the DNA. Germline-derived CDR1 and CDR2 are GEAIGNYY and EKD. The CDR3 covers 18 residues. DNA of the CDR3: TGTGCCTGTGACAGGATACTGGGGGATATGAAGGACACCGATAAACTCATCTTC. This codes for CACDRILGDMKDTDKLIF.

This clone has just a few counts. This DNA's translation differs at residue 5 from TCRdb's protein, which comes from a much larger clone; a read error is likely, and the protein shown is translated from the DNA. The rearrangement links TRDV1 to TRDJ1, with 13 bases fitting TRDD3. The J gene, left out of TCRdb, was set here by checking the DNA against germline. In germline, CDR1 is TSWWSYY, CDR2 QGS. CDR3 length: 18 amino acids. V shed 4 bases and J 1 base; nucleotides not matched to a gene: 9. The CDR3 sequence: CALGGPHWGIRGTDKLIF. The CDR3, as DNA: TGTGCTCTTGGGGGACCCCACTGGGGGATACGGGGCACCGATAAACTCATCTTT.

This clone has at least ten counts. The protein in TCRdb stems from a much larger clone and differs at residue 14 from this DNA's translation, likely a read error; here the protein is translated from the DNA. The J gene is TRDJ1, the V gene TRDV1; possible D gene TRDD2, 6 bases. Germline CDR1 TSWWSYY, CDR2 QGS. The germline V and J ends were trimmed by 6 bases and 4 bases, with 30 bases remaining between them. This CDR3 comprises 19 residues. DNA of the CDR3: TGTGCTCTTGGATCTTCCTTCCCCGGTCATCCCGCCCACATCGATAAACTCATCTTT. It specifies CALGSSFPGHPAHIDKLIF.